This T cell receptor (beta chain) was retrieved from a study of OX40 agonist ivuxolimab in advanced cancers. The CDR3 is made up of 13 amino acids. The V gene's germline CDR1 is GTSNPN and CDR2 SVGIG (reference sequence). The assay was immunoSEQ multiplex PCR, and TCRdb's table has in-frame clones only and misses some. The data contain over 45,000 clones, about 88% of them singletons. Concerning this clone: The junction departs from germline at one end; a sequencing error may be responsible.

Sequenced material: CD4+ or CD8+ T cells sorted from blood, taken in a trial of the OX40 agonist ivuxolimab. The TCR comes from an adult with an advanced solid tumor such as melanoma, head and neck, liver or kidney cancer. The chain combines TRBV30 with TRBJ1-5, with TRBD1 as a possible D gene (6 bases). CDR3 region: CAWRDRRGGSPIF. CDR3 bases: TGTGCCTGGAGAGATAGGCGGGGGGGCTCCCCGATTTTT.